The present T cell receptor beta chain was sequenced within a study of early T cells in non-severe SARS-CoV-2 infection. The study's findings and limits: In VDJdb matching, anti-spike CD8 responses were favored while private and CD4 specificities went missing.

CDR1 is MNHNS, CDR2 SASEGT, per germline. This CDR3 is built from 16 residues. The junction had 11 bases not matched to a gene; V was cut back by 7 bases and J by 0 bases. The TCR library protocol attached unique molecular identifiers to the individual cDNA molecules. TCRdb independently ran MiXCR on the 5' RACE reads; one entry per CDR3 protein. The sample carries 70,000 or so distinct CDR3 sequences, over 9% recorded once. This clonotype was picked up many times. Its antigen is unknown. Sequenced input: whole blood. The sequence derives from an adult who was a healthcare worker with PCR-confirmed SARS-CoV-2 infection or an uninfected control (not recorded which). This rearrangement joins TRBV6-1 to TRBJ1-1, with TRBD1 matching over 7 bases. CDR3 amino acids: CASTARGGALNTEAFF. Written as DNA, the CDR3 is TGTGCCAGCACCGCTCGAGGGGGCGCACTGAACACTGAAGCTTTCTTT.